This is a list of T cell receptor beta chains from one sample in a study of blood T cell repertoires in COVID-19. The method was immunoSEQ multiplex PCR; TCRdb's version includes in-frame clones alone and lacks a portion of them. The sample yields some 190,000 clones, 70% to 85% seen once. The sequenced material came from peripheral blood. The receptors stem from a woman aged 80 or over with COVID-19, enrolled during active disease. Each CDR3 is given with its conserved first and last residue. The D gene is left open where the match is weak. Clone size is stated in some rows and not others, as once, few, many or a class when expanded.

CDR3 protein: CASSLYGGGNNQPQHF
CDR3 DNA: TGTGCCAGCAGCTTGTACGGAGGAGGAAACAATCAGCCCCAGCATTTT
D gene: -
clone size: once
V gene: TRBV5-5
J gene: TRBJ1-5

CDR3 protein: CASSRHATDTNEKLFF
CDR3 DNA: TGTGCCAGCAGCAGACATGCGACAGACACCAATGAAAAACTGTTTTTT
D gene: -
clone size: -
V gene: TRBV7-6
J gene: TRBJ1-4

CDR3 protein: CASSWSDPTYEQYF
CDR3 DNA: TGTGCCAGCAGCTGGAGCGACCCCACCTACGAGCAGTACTTC
D gene: -
clone size: -
V gene: TRBV11-1
J gene: TRBJ2-7

CDR3 protein: CASSGTASWGNQPQHF
CDR3 DNA: TGCGCCAGCAGCGGGACAGCCTCCTGGGGGAATCAGCCCCAGCATTTT
D gene: TRBD1
clone size: -
V gene: TRBV10-1
J gene: TRBJ1-5

CDR3 protein: CASSLVAAGELFF
CDR3 DNA: TGTGCCAGCAGCTTGGTCGCGGCCGGGGAGCTGTTTTTT
D gene: -
clone size: -
V gene: TRBV5-5
J gene: TRBJ2-2

CDR3 protein: CASSLDTGGYTF
CDR3 DNA: TGTGCCAGCAGCTTAGACACAGGGGGCTACACCTTC
D gene: -
clone size: -
V gene: TRBV7-2
J gene: TRBJ1-2

CDR3 protein: CASSGSARVAGSEETQYF
CDR3 DNA: TGTGCCAGCAGCGGATCCGCACGGGTAGCCGGCTCGGAGGAGACCCAGTACTTC
D gene: -
clone size: -
V gene: TRBV11-3
J gene: TRBJ2-5

CDR3 protein: CASSDGQGLRNEQFF
CDR3 DNA: TGTGCCAGTAGTGATGGGCAGGGGTTAAGGAATGAGCAGTTCTTC
D gene: -
clone size: -
V gene: TRBV19
J gene: TRBJ2-1

CDR3 protein: CASSRVGGTNEKLFF
CDR3 DNA: TGTGCCAGTAGTAGGGTCGGGGGAACTAATGAAAAACTGTTTTTT
D gene: -
clone size: -
V gene: TRBV19
J gene: TRBJ1-4

CDR3 protein: CSARQGPTIYF
CDR3 DNA: TGCAGTGCGCGACAGGGACCGACCATATATTTT
D gene: TRBD1
clone size: few
V gene: TRBV20-1
J gene: TRBJ1-3

CDR3 protein: CASGPVAGGRAGELFF
CDR3 DNA: TGTGCCAGCGGACCAGTAGCGGGGGGGAGAGCCGGGGAGCTGTTTTTT
D gene: TRBD2
clone size: -
V gene: TRBV3-1/TRBV3-2
J gene: TRBJ2-2

CDR3 protein: CASRTGTSNTGELFF
CDR3 DNA: TGTGCCAGCAGGACCGGGACATCGAACACCGGGGAGCTGTTTTTT
D gene: -
clone size: -
V gene: TRBV6-5
J gene: TRBJ2-2

CDR3 protein: CASSVHPEIYNEQFF
CDR3 DNA: TGTGCCAGCAGCGTACATCCTGAGATATACAATGAGCAGTTCTTC
D gene: -
clone size: -
V gene: TRBV9
J gene: TRBJ2-1

CDR3 protein: CASSSQGADGYTF
CDR3 DNA: TGCGCCAGCAGCTCACAGGGGGCGGATGGCTACACCTTC
D gene: TRBD1
clone size: few
V gene: TRBV5-1
J gene: TRBJ1-2

CDR3 protein: CASSFGQGAGETQYF
CDR3 DNA: TGCGCCAGCAGCTTTGGGCAGGGGGCTGGGGAGACCCAGTACTTC
D gene: TRBD1
clone size: -
V gene: TRBV5-1
J gene: TRBJ2-5

CDR3 protein: CASSPTGGQVVYGYTF
CDR3 DNA: TGCGCCAGCAGCCCTACCGGGGGACAGGTGGTCTATGGCTACACCTTC
D gene: TRBD1
clone size: -
V gene: TRBV5-1
J gene: TRBJ1-2

CDR3 protein: CASSHPGTGSEAFF
CDR3 DNA: TGTGCCAGCAGCCACCCCGGGACAGGGTCTGAAGCTTTCTTT
D gene: TRBD1
clone size: once
V gene: TRBV3-1/TRBV3-2
J gene: TRBJ1-1

CDR3 protein: CASSEPPAGRTEAFF
CDR3 DNA: TGTGCCAGCAGTGAGCCCCCGGCAGGTAGGACTGAAGCTTTCTTT
D gene: -
clone size: many
V gene: TRBV6-1
J gene: TRBJ1-1

CDR3 protein: CASSLGLAGTYEQYF
CDR3 DNA: TGTGCCAGCAGCTTGGGTCTGGCGGGGACCTACGAGCAGTACTTC
D gene: -
clone size: once
V gene: TRBV5-4
J gene: TRBJ2-7

CDR3 protein: CASTSRDTEAFF
CDR3 DNA: TGTGCCAGCACCAGCAGGGACACTGAAGCTTTCTTT
D gene: -
clone size: once
V gene: TRBV19
J gene: TRBJ1-1

CDR3 protein: CASSDGRRGEQFF
CDR3 DNA: TGCGCCAGCAGCGACGGTCGTAGGGGTGAGCAGTTCTTC
D gene: -
clone size: -
V gene: TRBV5-1
J gene: TRBJ2-1

CDR3 protein: CASRQAANTGELFF
CDR3 DNA: TGTGCCAGTAGACAGGCTGCGAACACCGGGGAGCTGTTTTTT
D gene: -
clone size: -
V gene: TRBV19
J gene: TRBJ2-2

CDR3 protein: CASSFTGQGNQPQHF
CDR3 DNA: TGTGCCAGCAGCTTCACGGGACAGGGTAATCAGCCCCAGCATTTT
D gene: TRBD1
clone size: -
V gene: TRBV3-1/TRBV3-2
J gene: TRBJ1-5

CDR3 protein: CASSLRGADTQYF
CDR3 DNA: TGTGCCAGCAGCTTACGGGGAGCGGATACGCAGTATTTT
D gene: -
clone size: -
V gene: TRBV11-3
J gene: TRBJ2-3

CDR3 protein: CASSPTTGNTGELFF
CDR3 DNA: TGTGCCAGCAGCCCCACGACAGGAAACACCGGGGAGCTGTTTTTT
D gene: -
clone size: -
V gene: TRBV7-6
J gene: TRBJ2-2

CDR3 protein: CASRGAYGYTF
CDR3 DNA: TGTGCCAGCAGGGGGGCCTATGGCTACACCTTC
D gene: -
clone size: -
V gene: TRBV2
J gene: TRBJ1-2

CDR3 protein: CARSSGDWKDGYTF
CDR3 DNA: TGTGCCAGAAGCTCCGGCGACTGGAAGGATGGCTACACCTTC
D gene: -
clone size: -
V gene: TRBV7-5
J gene: TRBJ1-2

CDR3 protein: CASSPDLNEKLFF
CDR3 DNA: TGTGCCAGCTCTCCCGACTTAAACGAAAAACTGTTTTTT
D gene: -
clone size: -
V gene: TRBV18
J gene: TRBJ1-4

CDR3 protein: CASRQGARGTGELFF
CDR3 DNA: TGCGCCAGTAGGCAGGGGGCGCGTGGCACCGGGGAGCTGTTTTTT
D gene: TRBD1
clone size: -
V gene: TRBV4-1
J gene: TRBJ2-2